The rows below give T cell receptor beta chains drawn from one sample of a study of identical twins. Via MiXCR, TCRdb re-called the 5' RACE reads, giving one row per CDR3 protein. The sample consists of around 550,000 distinct CDR3 sequences, approximately 14% of them appearing once. The same sample was also used in a study of yellow fever vaccine responses in identical twins.

What was sequenced was CD4+ T cells sorted from blood. These receptors were collected from a woman aged 18-29 years in good health. Each CDR3 is given with its conserved first and last residue. The order of the fields is clone size, D gene, J gene, V gene, CDR3 protein, CDR3 DNA. The D gene is left open where the match is weak. A row's size may be missing; if present it is once, few, many or a size class.

size: few; D: NA; J: TRBJ2-5; V: TRBV14; CDR3: CASSRRLTTEETQYF; DNA: TGTGCCAGCAGCCGACGACTTACCACCGAAGAGACCCAGTACTTC
size: NA; D: NA; J: TRBJ1-5; V: TRBV25-1; CDR3: CASSHPGNQPQHF; DNA: TGTGCCAGCAGCCACCCAGGAAATCAGCCCCAGCATTTT
size: few; D: NA; J: TRBJ2-1; V: TRBV7-8; CDR3: CASSPSLGSNEQFF; DNA: TGTGCCAGCAGCCCCAGCTTAGGTAGCAACGAGCAGTTCTTC
size: NA; D: NA; J: TRBJ2-3; V: TRBV20-1; CDR3: CSASHLGSSTDTQYF; DNA: TGCAGTGCTAGCCACCTCGGCTCGAGCACAGATACGCAGTATTTT
size: few; D: NA; J: TRBJ2-3; V: TRBV10-3; CDR3: CAISESMRSTDTQYF; DNA: TGTGCCATCAGTGAGTCAATGAGAAGCACAGATACGCAGTATTTT
size: NA; D: NA; J: TRBJ1-5; V: TRBV19; CDR3: CASRRDEANQPQHF; DNA: TGTGCCAGTAGAAGGGACGAGGCGAATCAGCCCCAGCATTTT
size: NA; D: NA; J: TRBJ1-6; V: TRBV12-3/TRBV12-4; CDR3: CASSLRPPPNSPLHF; DNA: TGTGCCAGCAGTTTACGTCCCCCGCCTAATTCACCCCTCCACTTT
size: NA; D: TRBD2; J: TRBJ2-3; V: TRBV6-1; CDR3: CASSPWGGISTDTQYF; DNA: TGTGCCAGCAGCCCCTGGGGAGGGATCAGCACAGATACGCAGTATTTT
size: NA; D: NA; J: TRBJ1-1; V: TRBV7-8; CDR3: CASSFSGDGRAFF; DNA: TGTGCCAGCAGCTTTTCAGGGGACGGGAGAGCTTTCTTT
size: NA; D: NA; J: TRBJ2-5; V: TRBV12-3/TRBV12-4; CDR3: CASSLGGRVGTQYF; DNA: TGTGCCAGCAGTTTAGGTGGCCGCGTGGGGACCCAGTACTTC
size: few; D: TRBD2; J: TRBJ2-1; V: TRBV10-3; CDR3: CAANNFIVPGGNNEQFF; DNA: TGTGCCGCCAACAATTTCATCGTTCCGGGGGGGAACAATGAGCAGTTCTTC
size: many; D: TRBD1; J: TRBJ2-3; V: TRBV5-1; CDR3: CASSTRTGSTDTQYF; DNA: TGCGCCAGCAGCACTCGGACAGGGAGCACAGATACGCAGTATTTT